The 32 T cell receptor beta chains below were found in one sample sequenced in a study of OX40 agonist ivuxolimab in advanced cancers. Sequenced by immunoSEQ multiplex PCR; TCRdb stores in-frame clones only, minus some. The sample includes about 94,000 clones, around 86% of them seen just once. The specimen comprised CD4+ or CD8+ T cells sorted from blood, sampled in a trial of the OX40 agonist ivuxolimab. The receptors here all came from an adult with an advanced solid tumor such as melanoma, head and neck, liver or kidney cancer.

The rearrangement joins TRBV10-2 to TRBJ2-7, with TRBD1 matching 7 bases. With V trimmed by 7 bases and J by 2 bases, 8 bases remained unmatched. In germline, CDR1 is WSHSY, CDR2 SAAADI. The CDR3 extends over 14 amino acids. CDR3 region: CASTDRANAYEQYF. Written as DNA, the CDR3 is TGCGCCAGCACTGACAGGGCCAACGCCTACGAGCAGTACTTC.

The CDR3 reads CASSLGLGASVTQYF. The CDR3 bases are TGTGCCAGCAGCTTGGGGCTGGGGGCGTCTGTTACGCAGTATTTT. The chain links TRBV7-9 to TRBJ2-3, with D possibly TRBD1 on 6 matching bases. V gave up 3 bases and J gave up 8 bases, with 18 bases separating them. The CDR3 extends over 15 amino acids. The germline CDR1 and CDR2 sequences are SEHNR and FQNEAQ (reference sequence).

CDR3: CASSDRTGAGNEQFF. For the CDR3, the DNA is TGTGCCAGCAGTGACAGGACAGGGGCCGGCAATGAGCAGTTCTTC. The chain links TRBV6-1 to TRBJ2-1; 9 bases map to TRBD1. This CDR3 has 15 amino acids. Germline trimming cut 3 bases from V and 6 bases from J; bases unmatched to any gene: 6. Germline V CDR1 and CDR2: MNHNS, SASEGT.

The chain is built from TRBV11-2 and TRBJ2-3, with a weak D call TRBD1 (6 bases). The CDR3 covers 14 residues. Germline values: CDR1 SGHAT, CDR2 FQNNGV. Trimming left V 1 base short and J 5 bases short, with 10 bases between. The CDR3 DNA sequence: TGTGCCAGCAGCTTAGGGGGGCCCCGAGATACGCAGTATTTT. This sequence encodes CASSLGGPRDTQYF.

A word on this clone: Other DNA sequences within the sample encode an identical CDR3. V gene TRBV6-1 combines with J gene TRBJ1-1, with 8 bases lining up with TRBD1. The CDR3 length is 14 residues. Germline V gene lookup returns CDR1 MNHNS and CDR2 SASEGT. V lost 6 bases, J lost 3 bases, and 6 bases stayed unmatched. The CDR3 bases are TGTGCCAGCAGATGGACAGGGAGGGACACTGAAGCTTTCTTT. It is translated as CASRWTGRDTEAFF.

The V call is TRBV11-1, the J call TRBJ2-2; 7 bases align to TRBD1. Losses at the gene ends were 4 bases for V and 0 bases for J; bases not matched to a gene: 8. This CDR3 contains 17 residues. CDR1 is SGHAT, CDR2 FQDESV, per germline (reference sequence). The CDR3 DNA reads TGTGCCAGCAGCTCATTCGAGGGGGCCGCGAACACCGGGGAGCTGTTTTTT. Translation: CASSSFEGAANTGELFF.

This clone has only one observation. This chain connects TRBV4-1 to TRBJ2-2, with 7 positions matching TRBD1. Trimming removed 6 bases from V and 4 bases from J; junction bases left unmatched: 11. Per germline, CDR1 MGHRA and CDR2 YSYEKL. The CDR3 is 16 amino acids. As DNA, the CDR3 is TGCGCCAGCAGTAGGTTCCTGACAGGGCCCACCGGGGAGCTGTTTTTT. Translation: CASSRFLTGPTGELFF.

This clone occurred once. The V gene is TRBV11-1, the J gene TRBJ1-1, with no clear D. Trimming removed 3 bases from V and 6 bases from J, with 14 bases in between. Germline-derived CDR1 and CDR2 are SGHAT and FQDESV (reference sequence). The CDR3 length is 14 residues. The CDR3 region is CASSFEGSSAEAFF. The DNA for the CDR3 is TGTGCCAGCAGCTTTGAGGGCAGTAGCGCTGAAGCTTTCTTT.

In this sample, this clone turned up a few times. The gene calls are TRBV7-2 and TRBJ2-3; 10 bases map to TRBD2. The V segment lost 1 base and the J segment 10 bases; nucleotides outside the gene matches: 8. Per germline, CDR1 SGHTA and CDR2 FQGNSA. There are 15 residues in the CDR3. The CDR3 coding sequence is TGTGCCAGCAGCTTAGGATCTAGCGGGGGTTCGGCGCAGTATTTT. Protein: CASSLGSSGGSAQYF.

This clone was seen only a few times. The gene calls are TRBV7-2 and TRBJ1-5, with D hard to call. Per germline, CDR1 SGHTA and CDR2 FQGNSA. The V and J ends lost 1 base and 3 bases respectively, with 4 bases between them. There are 13 residues in the CDR3. CDR3 in DNA: TGTGCCAGCAGCTTAGGACCCAATCAGCCCCAGCATTTT. This sequence encodes CASSLGPNQPQHF.

CDR3 region: CASSRTGQMTYEQYF. The CDR3 DNA is TGTGCCAGCAGCCGTACCGGACAAATGACCTACGAGCAGTACTTC. The J gene is TRBJ2-7, the V gene TRBV7-9, with D possibly being TRBD1 (5 bases). The CDR3 is made up of 15 amino acids. Trimming left V 5 bases short and J 2 bases short, with 16 bases between. CDR1 is SEHNR and CDR2 is FQNEAQ in the germline V gene (reference sequence).

The gene calls are TRBV7-3 and TRBJ1-2, with D perhaps matching TRBD1 (5 bases). Germline CDR1 is SGHTA and CDR2 is FQGTGA. Trimming removed 5 bases at V and 0 bases at J, with 10 bases between. The CDR3 has 14 amino acids. CDR3 residues: CASSLGTSNYGYTF. The CDR3 DNA is TGTGCCAGCAGCCTGGGGACCTCTAACTATGGCTACACCTTC.

This clone was observed a few times. This rearrangement joins TRBV15 to TRBJ1-5; 7 bases match TRBD1. The trim removed 5 bases at V and 4 bases at J, leaving 8 bases unmatched. Germline-derived CDR1 and CDR2 are LNHNV and YYDKDF (reference sequence). There are 15 residues in the CDR3. The CDR3 loop reads CATSSGRGPNQPQHF. The CDR3 coding sequence is TGTGCCACCAGCTCAGGGAGGGGGCCAAATCAGCCCCAGCATTTT.

This rearrangement joins TRBV7-2 to TRBJ2-5, with D maybe TRBD1 (5 bases). The better agreement between TRBJ2-7 and the DNA end casts doubt on the J call. The V gene's germline CDR1 is SGHTA and CDR2 FQGNSA. The CDR3 contains 15 residues. In nucleotides, the CDR3 is TGTGCCAGCAGCCGAGTCGGGCAGGGTCCCTACGAGCAGTACTTC. It codes for CASSRVGQGPYEQYF.

With regard to this clone: The same CDR3 also results from other DNA sequences found in this sample. This rearrangement joins TRBV30 to TRBJ1-1, with 9 positions matching TRBD1. The V gene's germline CDR1 is GTSNPN and CDR2 SVGIG (reference sequence). V was clipped by 2 bases and J by 5 bases; unmatched bases: 6. The CDR3 loop spans 14 amino acids. The CDR3 protein is CAWSPGQGRTEAFF. The CDR3 coding sequence is TGTGCCTGGAGTCCAGGACAGGGGAGGACTGAAGCTTTCTTT.

The J gene is TRBJ1-3, the V gene TRBV10-3; D is perhaps TRBD1 (5 bases). Trimming shortened V by 6 bases and J by 0 bases, and 21 bases separated the two germline ends. The CDR3 spans 18 residues. CDR1 is ENHRY, CDR2 SYGVKD, per germline. The CDR3 region is CAIRGGSERSNSGNTIYF. CDR3 sequence (DNA): TGTGCCATCAGGGGGGGGTCAGAGAGATCCAACTCTGGAAACACCATATATTTT.

This chain joins TRBV27 and TRBJ2-3; D uncertain. The CDR3 length is 14 residues. Germline V gene sequence: CDR1 MNHEY, CDR2 SMNVEV (reference sequence). Trimming took off 3 bases at V and 5 bases at J, with 12 bases between the two ends. CDR3 sequence reads: CASSFGRAVDTQYF. CDR3 bases: TGTGCCAGCAGTTTTGGTCGGGCCGTAGATACGCAGTATTTT.

The V and J genes are TRBV10-3 and TRBJ2-5; weak D call: TRBD2 (6 bases). Germline CDR1 reads ENHRY; CDR2 reads SYGVKD. The CDR3 is 13 residues long. Trimming took off 3 bases at V and 5 bases at J, with 10 bases between the two ends. The CDR3 loop reads CAISDLGGETQYF. In nucleotides, the CDR3 is TGTGCCATCAGTGATCTAGGAGGGGAGACCCAGTACTTC.

The chain couples TRBV29-1 to TRBJ2-7; D possibly corresponds to TRBD2 (5 bases). The CDR3 loop spans 12 amino acids. Germline V gene sequence: CDR1 SQVTM, CDR2 ANQGSEA. The V and J ends lost 0 bases and 8 bases respectively, with 11 bases between them. DNA of the CDR3: TGCAGCGTTGAAGATCTTGCGGGCAAGCAGTACTTC. It is translated as CSVEDLAGKQYF.

Written as DNA, the CDR3 is TGCGCCAGCAGTTCCGACCTCGGGTTAGGTACTGAAGCTTTCTTT. Encoded protein: CASSSDLGLGTEAFF. The chain employs TRBV5-1 and TRBJ1-1; D is ambiguous. There are 15 residues in the CDR3. V was cut by 5 bases and J by 5 bases, with 19 bases left in between. The germline CDR1 and CDR2 sequences are SGHRS and YFSETQ.

V and J are TRBV10-1 and TRBJ1-6, with D uncertain. The CDR3 is made up of 13 amino acids. Trimming left V 7 bases short and J 9 bases short, with 13 bases between. Germline V lookup: CDR1 WNHNN, CDR2 SYGVQD (reference sequence). CDR3 coding DNA: TGCGCCAGCATGATTCGGGTAGGTTCACCCCTCCACTTT. Encoded protein: CASMIRVGSPLHF.

V is TRBV9 and J is TRBJ2-2; 11 bases match TRBD2. The trim removed 0 bases at V and 0 bases at J, leaving 4 bases unmatched. The germline CDR1 and CDR2 sequences are SGDLS and YYNGEE. This CDR3 spans 18 amino acids. The DNA of the CDR3 is TGTGCCAGCAGCGTAGCTAAACTAGCGGGGGCGAACACCGGGGAGCTGTTTTTT. Translating it yields CASSVAKLAGANTGELFF.

This chain joins TRBV19 and TRBJ1-1; 8 positions agree with TRBD1. J was trimmed by 0 bases and V by 9 bases; bases with no gene match: 6. The germline gives CDR1 LNHDA, CDR2 SQIVND (reference sequence). The CDR3 is 14 amino acids. The CDR3: CASDRGLLNTEAFF. The CDR3 bases are TGTGCCAGCGACAGGGGCCTTTTGAACACTGAAGCTTTCTTT.

The chain links TRBV6-5 to TRBJ1-6; D unclear. CDR3 length: 15 residues. Trimming removed 5 bases at V and 3 bases at J, with 11 bases between. Germline CDR1 is MNHEY and CDR2 is SVGAGI. The CDR3 sequence is CASSPLAGYNSPLHF. The CDR3, as DNA: TGTGCCAGCAGTCCCCTCGCAGGCTATAATTCACCCCTCCACTTT.

The V gene is TRBV27, the J gene TRBJ2-7; the D gene is possibly TRBD2 (5 bases). The CDR3 is made up of 13 amino acids. The germline V and J ends were trimmed by 6 bases and 4 bases, with 13 bases remaining between them. Germline CDR1 MNHEY, CDR2 SMNVEV (reference sequence). The CDR3 DNA sequence: TGTGCCAGCAGCCATCGCCCGGGGTACGAGCAGTACTTC. It yields the protein CASSHRPGYEQYF.

The chain uses TRBV7-2 and TRBJ1-1, with 7 bases that match TRBD1. V gave up 7 bases and J gave up 4 bases; unmatched junction bases: 9. Germline values: CDR1 SGHTA, CDR2 FQGNSA. This CDR3 comprises 14 residues. DNA for the CDR3: TGTGCCAGCACCAGACAGGGAGAGGCCACTGAAGCTTTCTTT. This translates into CASTRQGEATEAFF.

The rearrangement links TRBV10-3 to TRBJ1-5; possibly TRBD1 for D (5 bases). The CDR3 length is 15 residues. V gave up 4 bases and J gave up 4 bases, with 14 bases separating them. CDR1 is ENHRY and CDR2 is SYGVKD in the germline V gene. The CDR3 protein is CAISVTGDPNQPQHF. DNA of the CDR3: TGTGCCATCAGTGTGACGGGGGATCCAAATCAGCCCCAGCATTTT.

The chain combines TRBV5-4 with TRBJ1-3; perhaps TRBD1 as D (5 bases). V was trimmed by 3 bases and J by 0 bases, leaving 13 bases between them. CDR1 and CDR2 from the germline V gene are SGHNT and YYREEE (reference sequence). CDR3 size: 16 residues. DNA of the CDR3: TGTGCCAGCAGCTCCCCCGGGACCTCCTCTGGAAACACCATATATTTT. This translates into CASSSPGTSSGNTIYF.

This clone has a handful of counts. CDR3 bases: TGCGCCAGCAGCTCACAGATGAACACTGAAGCTTTCTTT. Its translation is CASSSQMNTEAFF. The rearrangement uses TRBV5-1 and TRBJ1-1; D is unresolved. Trimming left V 3 bases short and J 0 bases short, with 6 bases between. The CDR3 covers 13 residues. Germline V gene lookup returns CDR1 SGHRS and CDR2 YFSETQ.

This clone was counted only a few times. Other DNA sequences in the sample encode the same CDR3. The chain couples TRBV29-1 to TRBJ1-5; D may be TRBD1 (5 bases). This CDR3 is 12 amino acids long. V lost 5 bases and J 6 bases, leaving 11 bases between the germline ends. The V gene's germline CDR1 is SQVTM and CDR2 ANQGSEA. This CDR3 is CSVQGLGQPQHF. The DNA of the CDR3 is TGCAGCGTTCAGGGTCTTGGTCAGCCCCAGCATTTT.

V and J are TRBV5-4 and TRBJ1-2; D remains unclear. V was shortened by 2 bases and J by 10 bases, with 9 bases between the two germline ends. The germline CDR1 and CDR2 sequences are SGHNT and YYREEE (reference sequence). CDR3 length: 11 amino acids. The CDR3 DNA reads as TGTGCCAGCAGCTTAAAGGGATCCTACACCTTC. Amino acid sequence: CASSLKGSYTF. Full variable domain (missing parts from reference TRBV5-4 and TRBJ1-2): ETGVTQSPTHLIKTRGQQVTLRCSSQSGHNTVSWYQQALGQGPQFIFQYYREEENGRGNFPPRFSGLQFPNYSSELNVNALELDDSALYLCASSLKGSYTFGSGTRLTVV.

This clone was seen once. A much larger clone differs from this one at a single base, so this may be a read error. The CDR3 is CASREPSSTRTTRGYTF. DNA for the CDR3: TGTGCCAGCAGGGAACCCAGTTCGACACGTACCACTAGAGGCTACACCTTC. This rearrangement joins TRBV7-2 to TRBJ1-2; no clear D gene. The V gene lost 6 bases and the J gene lost 8 bases, with 28 bases spanning the gap. There are 17 residues in the CDR3. Looked up from germline, CDR1 is SGHTA and CDR2 is FQGNSA.